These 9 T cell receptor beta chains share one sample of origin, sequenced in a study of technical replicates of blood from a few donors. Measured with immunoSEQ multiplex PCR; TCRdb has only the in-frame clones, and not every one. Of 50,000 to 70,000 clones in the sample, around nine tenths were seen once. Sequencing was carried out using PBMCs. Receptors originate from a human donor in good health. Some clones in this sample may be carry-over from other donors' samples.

CDR3 amino acids: CASSSPAGESSYEQYF. Here the CDR3 DNA reads TGTGCCAGCAGTTCCCCAGCCGGGGAGAGCTCCTACGAGCAGTACTTC. The J gene is TRBJ2-7, the V gene TRBV6-5, with D possibly being TRBD2 (5 bases). The CDR3 runs 16 residues. Germline-derived CDR1 and CDR2 are MNHEY and SVGAGI. Trimming stripped 4 bases from V and 0 bases from J, with 16 bases between.

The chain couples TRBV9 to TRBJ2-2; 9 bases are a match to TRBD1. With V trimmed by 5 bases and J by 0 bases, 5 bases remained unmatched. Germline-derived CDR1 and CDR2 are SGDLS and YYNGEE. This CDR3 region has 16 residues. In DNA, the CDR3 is TGTGCCAGCAGTTCCCGGACAGGGGCGAACACCGGGGAGCTGTTTTTT. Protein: CASSSRTGANTGELFF. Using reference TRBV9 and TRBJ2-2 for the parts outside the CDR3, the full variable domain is DSGVTQTPKHLITATGQRVTLRCSPRSGDLSVYWYQQSLDQGLQFLIQYYNGEERAKGNILERFSAQQFPDLHSELNLSSLELGDSALYFCASSSRTGANTGELFFGEGSRLTVL.

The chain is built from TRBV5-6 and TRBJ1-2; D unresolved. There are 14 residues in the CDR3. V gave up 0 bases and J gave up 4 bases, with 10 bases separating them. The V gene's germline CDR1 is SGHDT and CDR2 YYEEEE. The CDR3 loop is CASSLAREIYGYTF. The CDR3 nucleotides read TGTGCCAGCAGCTTGGCGCGGGAAATCTATGGCTACACCTTC.

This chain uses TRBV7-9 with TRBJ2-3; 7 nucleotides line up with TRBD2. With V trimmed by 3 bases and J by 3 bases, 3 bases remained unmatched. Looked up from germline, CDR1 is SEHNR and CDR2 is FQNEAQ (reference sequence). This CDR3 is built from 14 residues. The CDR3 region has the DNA TGTGCCAGCAGCTTCGCGGGGGAGACAGATACGCAGTATTTT. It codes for CASSFAGETDTQYF.

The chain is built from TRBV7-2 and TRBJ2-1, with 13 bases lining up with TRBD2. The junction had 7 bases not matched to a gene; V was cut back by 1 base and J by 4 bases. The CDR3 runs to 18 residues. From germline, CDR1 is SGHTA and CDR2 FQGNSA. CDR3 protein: CASSLVTGTSGVYNEQFF. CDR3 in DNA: TGTGCCAGCAGCTTAGTTACCGGGACTAGCGGGGTTTACAATGAGCAGTTCTTC.

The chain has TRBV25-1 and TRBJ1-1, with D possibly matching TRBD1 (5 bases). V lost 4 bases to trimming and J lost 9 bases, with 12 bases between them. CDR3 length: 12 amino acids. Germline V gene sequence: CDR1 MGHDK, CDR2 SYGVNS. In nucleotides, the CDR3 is TGTGCCAGCAGTGGGGGGGGGAGGAAAGCTTTCTTT. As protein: CASSGGGRKAFF. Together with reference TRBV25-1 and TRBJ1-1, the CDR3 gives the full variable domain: EADIYQTPRYLVIGTGKKITLECSQTMGHDKMYWYQQDPGMELHLIHYSYGVNSTEKGDLSSESTVSRIRTEHFPLTLESARPSHTSQYLCASSGGGRKAFFGQGTRLTVV.

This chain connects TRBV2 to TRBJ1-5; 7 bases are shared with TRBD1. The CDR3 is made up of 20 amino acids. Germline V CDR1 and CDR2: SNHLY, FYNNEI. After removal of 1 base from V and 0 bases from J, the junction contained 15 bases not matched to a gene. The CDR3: CASSEGGRDSLQYSNQPQHF. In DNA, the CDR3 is TGTGCCAGCAGTGAAGGTGGTCGGGACAGCCTACAATATAGCAATCAGCCCCAGCATTTT.

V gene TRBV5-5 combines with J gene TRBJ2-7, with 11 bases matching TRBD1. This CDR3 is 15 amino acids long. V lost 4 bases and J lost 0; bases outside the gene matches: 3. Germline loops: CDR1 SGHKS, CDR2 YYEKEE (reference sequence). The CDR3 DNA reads TGTGCCAGCAGCAGGACAGGGGGCGCCTCCTACGAGCAGTACTTC. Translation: CASSRTGGASYEQYF.

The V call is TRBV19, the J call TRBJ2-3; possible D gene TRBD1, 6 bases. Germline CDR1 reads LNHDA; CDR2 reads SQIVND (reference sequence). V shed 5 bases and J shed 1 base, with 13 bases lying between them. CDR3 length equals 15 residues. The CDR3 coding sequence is TGTGCCAGTAGTGGTACCGGACAGCGCACAGATACGCAGTATTTT. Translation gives CASSGTGQRTDTQYF.